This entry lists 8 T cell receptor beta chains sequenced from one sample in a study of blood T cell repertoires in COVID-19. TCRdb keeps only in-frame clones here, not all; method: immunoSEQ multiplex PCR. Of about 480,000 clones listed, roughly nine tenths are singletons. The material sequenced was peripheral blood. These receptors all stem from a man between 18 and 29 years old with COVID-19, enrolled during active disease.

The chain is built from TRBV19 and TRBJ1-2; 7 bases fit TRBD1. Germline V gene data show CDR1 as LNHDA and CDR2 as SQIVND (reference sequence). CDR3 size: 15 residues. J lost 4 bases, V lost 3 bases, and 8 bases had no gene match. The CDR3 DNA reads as TGTGCCAGTAGTATCCTAGAGGGGGCCTTCTATGGCTACACCTTC. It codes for CASSILEGAFYGYTF. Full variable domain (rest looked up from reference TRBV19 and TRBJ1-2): DGGITQSPKYLFRKEGQNVTLSCEQNLNHDAMYWYRQDPGQGLRLIYYSQIVNDFQKGDIAEGYSVSREKKESFPLTVTSAQKNPTAFYLCASSILEGAFYGYTFGSGTRLTVV.

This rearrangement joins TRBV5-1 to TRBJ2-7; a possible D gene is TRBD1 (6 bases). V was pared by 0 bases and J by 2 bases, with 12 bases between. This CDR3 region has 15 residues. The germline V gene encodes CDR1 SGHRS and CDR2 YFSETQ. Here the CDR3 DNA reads TGCGCCAGCAGCTTGGGCCCAGGGGAGACCTACGAGCAGTACTTC. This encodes CASSLGPGETYEQYF.

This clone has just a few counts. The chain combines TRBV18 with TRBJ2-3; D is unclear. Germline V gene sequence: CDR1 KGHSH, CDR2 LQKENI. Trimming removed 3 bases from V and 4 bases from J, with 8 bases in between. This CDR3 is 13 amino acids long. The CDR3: CASSPRHSDTQYF. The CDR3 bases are TGTGCCAGCTCACCGAGGCACTCAGATACGCAGTATTTT.

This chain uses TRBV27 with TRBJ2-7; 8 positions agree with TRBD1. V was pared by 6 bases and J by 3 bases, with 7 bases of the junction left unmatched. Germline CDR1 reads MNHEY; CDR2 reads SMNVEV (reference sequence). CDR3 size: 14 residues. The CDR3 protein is CASSHDRGLYEQYF. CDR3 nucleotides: TGTGCCAGCAGCCATGACAGGGGTCTCTACGAGCAGTACTTC.

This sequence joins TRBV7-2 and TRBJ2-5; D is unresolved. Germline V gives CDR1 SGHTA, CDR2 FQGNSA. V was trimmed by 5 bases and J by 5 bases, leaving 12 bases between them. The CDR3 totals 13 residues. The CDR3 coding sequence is TGTGCCAGCAGCCACGACTTAACGGAGACCCAGTACTTC. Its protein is CASSHDLTETQYF.

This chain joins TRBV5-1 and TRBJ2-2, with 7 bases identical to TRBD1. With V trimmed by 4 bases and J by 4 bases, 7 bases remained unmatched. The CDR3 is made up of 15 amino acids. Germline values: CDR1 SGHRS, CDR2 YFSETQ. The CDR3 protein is CASSHGQAVTGELFF. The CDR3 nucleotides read TGCGCCAGCAGCCACGGACAGGCGGTCACCGGGGAGCTGTTTTTT.

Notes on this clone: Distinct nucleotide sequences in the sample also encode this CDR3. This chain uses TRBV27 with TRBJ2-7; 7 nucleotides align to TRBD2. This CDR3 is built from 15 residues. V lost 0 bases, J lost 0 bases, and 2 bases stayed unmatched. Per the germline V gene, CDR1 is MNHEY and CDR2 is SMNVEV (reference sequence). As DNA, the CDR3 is TGTGCCAGCAGTTTATCGGGAGGGCCCTCCTACGAGCAGTACTTC. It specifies CASSLSGGPSYEQYF.

CDR3 region: CASTLDRGAYEQYF. DNA for the CDR3: TGTGCCAGCACCCTGGACAGGGGAGCCTACGAGCAGTACTTC. The chain employs TRBV7-2 and TRBJ2-7; 9 bases are a match to TRBD1. CDR3 length equals 14 residues. The trim removed 7 bases at V and 2 bases at J, leaving 6 bases unmatched. From germline, CDR1 is SGHTA and CDR2 FQGNSA.